This TCR beta chain was sequenced for a study of T-cell reconstitution after alpha-beta-depleted transplantation in children. Molecular barcoding with unique molecular identifiers was used for the TCRbeta library. A single record per CDR3 protein comes from TCRdb applying MiXCR to the PCR reads. The table includes about 610,000 distinct CDR3 sequences, 8% to 11% detected once. Per the germline V gene, CDR1 is SQVTM and CDR2 is ANQGSEA. The CDR3 sequence is 14 residues long. Trimming cost V 1 base and J 4 bases; bases outside gene matches: 5. The table lists this clonotype with many counts. The gene calls are TRBV29-1 and TRBJ2-5, with 8 bases that match TRBD1. The source is a human donor who donated a stem cell graft to a child with acute myeloid leukemia. Sequenced here: PBMCs from the stem cell graft donor, sampled from the stem cell graft. CDR3 sequence reads: CSVEVSTGAETQYF. The CDR3 DNA follows: TGCAGCGTTGAAGTTTCGACAGGGGCAGAGACCCAGTACTTC.